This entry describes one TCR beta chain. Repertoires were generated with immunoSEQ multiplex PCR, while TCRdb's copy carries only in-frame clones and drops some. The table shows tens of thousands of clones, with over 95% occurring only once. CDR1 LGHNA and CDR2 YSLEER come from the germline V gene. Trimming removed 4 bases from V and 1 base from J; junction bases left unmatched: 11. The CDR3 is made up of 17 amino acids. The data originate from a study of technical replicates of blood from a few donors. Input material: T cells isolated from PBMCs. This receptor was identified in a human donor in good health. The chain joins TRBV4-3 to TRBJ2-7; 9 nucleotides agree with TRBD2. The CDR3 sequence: CASSRGLASGVSYEQYF. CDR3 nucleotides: TGCGCCAGCAGCCGGGGCCTAGCTAGCGGGGTATCCTACGAGCAGTACTTC.